Below, one T cell receptor (beta chain) is given with its context. This sample is part of a study of OX40 agonist ivuxolimab in advanced cancers. Overall study context: Treatment of patients was with ivuxolimab, an agonistic anti-OX40 (CD134) antibody. Of the patients, three showed partial responses, one with hepatocellular carcinoma and two with cutaneous melanoma.

Some clones are missing from TCRdb's copy, which holds only in-frame ones; the method was immunoSEQ multiplex PCR. The table lists about 100,000 clones, roughly 90% of them singletons. The CDR3 extends over 16 amino acids. The germline V gene encodes CDR1 SGHTS and CDR2 YDEGEE. The junction had 12 bases not matched to a gene; V was cut back by 1 base and J by 5 bases. The receptor's source is an adult with an advanced solid tumor such as melanoma, head and neck, liver or kidney cancer. This specimen was CD4+ or CD8+ T cells sorted from blood, taken in a trial of the OX40 agonist ivuxolimab. The chain links TRBV5-8 to TRBJ2-7, with TRBD1 matching 7 bases. The CDR3: CASSLQFSVTGDEQYF. The CDR3 DNA reads TGTGCCAGCAGCTTGCAGTTCTCCGTAACAGGGGACGAGCAGTACTTC.